These T cell receptor beta chains were read from a single sample in a study of radiotherapy plus CTLA-4 blockade in lung cancer. The protocol was immunoSEQ multiplex PCR, while the TCRdb copy is restricted to in-frame clones and leaves out a portion. The data contain about 57,000 clones, around 80% of them seen just once; the ten biggest clones take up roughly 17%. Sample: peripheral blood, taken from a patient treated with radiotherapy plus ipilimumab. The receptor set was obtained from a human donor with non-small cell lung cancer who had a complete response to radiotherapy plus ipilimumab. The CDR3 runs from the conserved cysteine through the conserved F or W. Each record gives: D gene, J gene, V gene, clone size, CDR3 protein, CDR3 DNA. The D gene is left open where the match is weak. The size entry is marked missing in some rows and otherwise reads once, few, many or a size class.

>NA|TRBJ1-3|TRBV7-2|few
CASTRGGEGSGNTIYF
TGTGCCAGCACCCGTGGTGGTGAGGGCTCTGGAAACACCATATATTTT
>NA|TRBJ2-1|TRBV5-1|once
CASSLNGGLEGEQFF
TGCGCCAGCAGCTTAAATGGTGGGCTAGAGGGTGAGCAGTTCTTC
>NA|TRBJ1-1|TRBV28|NA
CASSLWEVSGAFF
TGTGCCAGCAGTTTATGGGAGGTGTCTGGAGCTTTCTTT
>TRBD1|TRBJ1-5|TRBV6-5|NA
CASSPDRGNQPQHF
TGTGCCAGCAGCCCAGACAGGGGCAATCAGCCCCAGCATTTT
>TRBD2|TRBJ2-2|TRBV7-2|NA
CASRLSGGATGELFF
TGTGCCAGCAGGCTGAGCGGGGGGGCGACCGGGGAGCTGTTTTTT
>TRBD2|TRBJ2-2|TRBV2|once
CASIIEAGANTGELFF
TGTGCCAGCATTATAGAGGCGGGAGCGAACACCGGGGAGCTGTTTTTT
>NA|TRBJ2-5|TRBV30|NA
CAWSARVVGTQYF
TGTGCCTGGAGTGCCCGAGTGGTCGGGACCCAGTACTTC
>TRBD2|TRBJ2-2|TRBV2|NA
CASSDLGGGAITGELFF
TGTGCCAGCAGTGATCTGGGCGGGGGGGCTATAACCGGGGAGCTGTTTTTT
>NA|TRBJ1-1|TRBV5-5|NA
CASSKDINTEAFF
TGTGCCAGCAGCAAGGACATAAACACTGAAGCTTTCTTT
>TRBD1|TRBJ1-2|TRBV7-9|NA
CASSPTGTVGGYTF
TGTGCCAGCAGCCCTACCGGGACAGTCGGTGGCTACACCTTC
>TRBD1|TRBJ1-2|TRBV6-5|NA
CASSTSSDRVYGYTF
TGTGCCAGCAGTACCTCATCGGACAGGGTCTATGGCTACACCTTC
>NA|TRBJ2-1|TRBV4-3|NA
CASSQGEGNEQFF
TGCGCCAGCAGCCAAGGAGAGGGCAATGAGCAGTTCTTC
>TRBD2|TRBJ2-3|TRBV2|NA
CASKKLATRTDTQYF
TGTGCCAGCAAAAAACTAGCGACCCGCACAGATACGCAGTATTTT
>NA|TRBJ1-5|TRBV6-1|NA
CASSQDRNQPQHF
TGTGCCAGCAGCCAAGACAGAAATCAGCCCCAGCATTTT
>NA|TRBJ1-1|TRBV5-1|NA
CASSYVGGEFGTEAFF
TGCGCCAGCAGTTACGTCGGCGGGGAGTTTGGCACTGAAGCTTTCTTT
>TRBD1|TRBJ2-7|TRBV19|NA
CASSRQGAGSYEQYF
TGTGCCAGTAGTAGACAGGGCGCGGGCTCCTACGAGCAGTACTTC
>TRBD1|TRBJ1-6|TRBV25-1|NA
CASSEDRRYNSPLHF
TGTGCCAGCAGTGAGGACAGGCGGTATAATTCACCCCTCCACTTT
>TRBD1|TRBJ1-5|TRBV28|NA
CASSLRATGGNQPQHF
TGTGCCAGCAGTTTACGGGCGACAGGGGGCAATCAGCCCCAGCATTTT
>TRBD2|TRBJ2-1|TRBV29-1|NA
CSVKTSGIDNEQFF
TGCAGCGTAAAGACTAGCGGGATAGACAATGAGCAGTTCTTC
>NA|TRBJ1-1|TRBV6-6|NA
CASSYTRGNTEAFF
TGTGCCAGCAGTTATACCCGGGGAAACACTGAAGCTTTCTTT
>TRBD1|TRBJ2-5|TRBV19|NA
CASSMAGTEETQYF
TGTGCCAGTAGTATGGCCGGGACAGAAGAGACCCAGTACTTC
>NA|TRBJ2-1|TRBV7-6|NA
CASSSGSSSYNEQFF
TGTGCCAGCAGCTCCGGGTCGAGCTCCTACAATGAGCAGTTCTTC
>TRBD1|TRBJ2-7|TRBV19|NA
CASSMTGGYLYEQYF
TGTGCCAGTAGTATGACAGGGGGCTATTTGTACGAGCAGTACTTC
>TRBD1|TRBJ1-1|TRBV28|NA
CASIPGQGVSEAFF
TGTGCCAGCATTCCGGGACAGGGGGTATCTGAAGCTTTCTTT
>NA|TRBJ1-4|TRBV19|NA
CASRTGSNEKLFF
TGTGCCAGTCGGACGGGAAGTAATGAAAAACTGTTTTTT
>TRBD1|TRBJ1-2|TRBV5-5|NA
CASSVGQGDGYTF
TGTGCCAGCAGCGTCGGACAGGGTGACGGCTACACCTTC
>NA|TRBJ1-1|TRBV10-1|NA
CASSESVTGEAFF
TGCGCCAGCAGTGAGTCCGTGACGGGGGAAGCTTTCTTT
>NA|TRBJ1-5|TRBV6-6|NA
CASSPENNQPQHF
TGTGCCAGCAGTCCGGAGAACAATCAGCCCCAGCATTTT
>NA|TRBJ1-5|TRBV7-2|NA
CASSLGGGNQPQHF
TGTGCCAGCAGCTTGGGGGGGGGCAATCAGCCCCAGCATTTT
>NA|TRBJ2-3|TRBV4-3|NA
CASSQSWGTPVGADTQYF
TGCGCCAGCAGCCAGAGCTGGGGGACACCGGTAGGTGCAGATACGCAGTATTTT
>NA|TRBJ1-2|TRBV5-1|few
CASSLGFRAHGYTF
TGCGCCAGCAGCTTGGGATTCAGGGCTCATGGCTACACCTTC
>TRBD1|TRBJ1-2|TRBV5-1|NA
CASSLYPGQGGYGYTF
TGCGCCAGCAGCTTGTATCCTGGACAGGGAGGGTATGGCTACACCTTC
>TRBD1|TRBJ1-5|TRBV4-1|NA
CASSQMEGGESQHF
TGCGCCAGCAGCCAGATGGAAGGGGGCGAGTCCCAGCATTTT
>TRBD1|TRBJ2-1|TRBV6-1|NA
CASSAGGAGSYNEQFF
TGTGCCAGCAGTGCAGGGGGCGCCGGTTCCTACAATGAGCAGTTCTTC
>NA|TRBJ1-6|TRBV9|NA
CASSARGGWNSPLHF
TGTGCCAGCAGCGCCCGGGGGGGATGGAATTCACCCCTCCACTTT
>NA|TRBJ2-1|TRBV18|NA
CASSPLRDNEQFF
TGTGCCAGCTCACCACTCAGGGACAATGAGCAGTTCTTC
>TRBD2|TRBJ2-3|TRBV30|NA
CAGQGLSGGSTDTQYF
TGTGCCGGGCAGGGTCTTAGCGGGGGAAGCACAGATACGCAGTATTTT
>TRBD1|TRBJ2-3|TRBV7-9|NA
CASSLEIGGTGSTDTQYF
TGTGCCAGCAGCTTAGAAATTGGCGGGACAGGGAGCACAGATACGCAGTATTTT
>NA|TRBJ2-3|TRBV18|NA
CASSPWGGGTDTQYF
TGTGCCAGCTCACCATGGGGAGGCGGAACAGATACGCAGTATTTT
>NA|TRBJ1-2|TRBV7-2|NA
CASTPWGANYGYTF
TGTGCCAGCACCCCTTGGGGAGCTAACTATGGCTACACCTTC
>NA|TRBJ1-2|TRBV28|few
CASSSGGDGYTF
TGTGCCAGCAGTTCGGGAGGGGATGGCTACACCTTC
>NA|TRBJ1-5|TRBV12-5|NA
CASGLVRQPQHF
TGTGCTAGTGGTTTGGTACGGCAGCCCCAGCATTTT
>NA|TRBJ1-5|TRBV28|NA
CASSFAQGTSNQPQHF
TGTGCCAGCAGTTTCGCGCAGGGAACTAGCAATCAGCCCCAGCATTTT
>NA|TRBJ2-2|TRBV5-1|NA
CASSENPGQNTGELFF
TGCGCCAGCAGCGAAAATCCGGGACAGAACACCGGGGAGCTGTTTTTT
>TRBD1|TRBJ2-6|TRBV28|NA
CASSLRTGSGANVLTF
TGTGCCAGCAGTTTGAGGACAGGGTCTGGGGCCAACGTCCTGACTTTC
>TRBD1|TRBJ1-6|TRBV30|once
CAWSGPGQGPRLNF
TGTGCCTGGAGTGGTCCGGGACAGGGGCCCCGTTTGAACTTT
>NA|TRBJ1-1|TRBV7-2|NA
CASSLRNRVGTEAFF
TGTGCCAGCAGCCTTAGGAACAGGGTGGGCACTGAAGCTTTCTTT
>TRBD1|TRBJ1-1|TRBV6-5|once
CASSLRDRGSTEAFF
TGTGCCAGCAGTCTCCGGGACAGGGGATCCACTGAAGCTTTCTTT
>NA|TRBJ2-1|TRBV29-1|NA
CSVIPTGRDYEQFF
TGCAGCGTTATACCCACAGGAAGGGATTATGAGCAGTTCTTC
>NA|TRBJ1-1|TRBV6-6|NA
CASSYEAVLSEAFF
TGTGCCAGCAGTTACGAGGCAGTCCTCTCCGAAGCTTTCTTT